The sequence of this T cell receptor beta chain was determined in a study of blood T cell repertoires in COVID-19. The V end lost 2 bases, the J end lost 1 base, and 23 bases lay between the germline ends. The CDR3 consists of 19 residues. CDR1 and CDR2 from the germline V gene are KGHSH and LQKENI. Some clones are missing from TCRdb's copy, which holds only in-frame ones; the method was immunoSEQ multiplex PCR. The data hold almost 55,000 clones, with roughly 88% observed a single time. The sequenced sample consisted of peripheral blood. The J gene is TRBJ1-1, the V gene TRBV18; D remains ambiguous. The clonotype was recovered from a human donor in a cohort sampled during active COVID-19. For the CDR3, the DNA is TGTGCCAGCTCACCATTAGCGGACGGCTTGGGGTGGGGGAACACTGAAGCTTTCTTT. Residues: CASSPLADGLGWGNTEAFF.